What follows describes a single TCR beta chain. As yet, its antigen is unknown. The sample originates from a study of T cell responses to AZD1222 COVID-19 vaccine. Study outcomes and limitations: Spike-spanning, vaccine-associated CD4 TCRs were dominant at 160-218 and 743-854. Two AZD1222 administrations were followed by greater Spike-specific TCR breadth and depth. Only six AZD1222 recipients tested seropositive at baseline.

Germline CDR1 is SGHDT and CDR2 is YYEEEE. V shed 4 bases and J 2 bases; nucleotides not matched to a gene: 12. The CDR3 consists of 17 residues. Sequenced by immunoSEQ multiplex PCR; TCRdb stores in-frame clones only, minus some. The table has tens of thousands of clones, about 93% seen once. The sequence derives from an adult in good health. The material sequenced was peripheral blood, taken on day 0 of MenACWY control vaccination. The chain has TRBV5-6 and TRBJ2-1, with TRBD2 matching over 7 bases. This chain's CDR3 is CASSGEGAGNTYNEQFF. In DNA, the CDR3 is TGTGCCAGCAGCGGGGAGGGAGCGGGAAACACCTACAATGAGCAGTTCTTC.